These 25 T cell receptor beta chains were sequenced from one sample in a study of blood T cells in healthy people across ages. The use of a sample-barcoded 5' primer and a J-beta primer mix characterized a second PCR of about 7 to 12 cycles. Via MiXCR, TCRdb re-called the 5' RACE reads, giving one row per CDR3 protein. The sample includes around 1,700,000 distinct CDR3 sequences, approximately 30% of them seen just once. The specimen was blood. These TCRs come from a woman in her 30s in good health.

This clonotype was seen repeatedly, ten times or more. V usage is TRBV12-3 or TRBV12-4 and J usage is TRBJ2-5; D perhaps matches TRBD2 (5 bases). V dropped 6 bases and J dropped 4 bases, with 12 bases sitting between them. The CDR3 sequence is 13 residues long. The CDR3 spells CASRSSEGETQYF. The CDR3 nucleotides are TGTGCCAGCAGATCTTCCGAGGGAGAGACCCAGTACTTC.

With respect to this clonotype: Without the conserved terminal phenylalanine or tryptophan, this CDR3 likely stems from a read error. This chain connects TRBV7-6 to TRBJ2-1, with 8 bases lining up with TRBD1. V lost 5 bases and J lost 8; bases outside the gene matches: 14. This CDR3 has 16 amino acids. Per the germline V gene, CDR1 is SGHVS and CDR2 is FNYEAQ. CDR3 sequence reads: CASSLIAGTGIDEQFT. CDR3 bases: TGTGCCAGCAGCCTTATCGCCGGGACAGGAATTGATGAGCAGTTCACC.

Only a few counts were recorded for this clonotype. This chain links TRBV20-1 with TRBJ2-7; D is possibly TRBD1 or TRBD2 (5 bases each). CDR1 is DFQATT, CDR2 SNEGSKA, per germline (reference sequence). There are 15 residues in the CDR3. Trimming left V 4 bases short and J 1 base short, with 17 bases between. CDR3 in DNA: TGCAGTGCTAAAAATCGAAGGGACCCTTCCTACGAGCAGTACTTC. This gives the protein CSAKNRRDPSYEQYF.

The J gene is TRBJ1-4, the V gene TRBV20-1, with 8 bases matching TRBD1. The CDR3 is 18 amino acids. Per germline, CDR1 DFQATT and CDR2 SNEGSKA (reference sequence). V dropped 4 bases and J dropped 7; count of bases not matched to a gene: 20. The CDR3 DNA reads as TGCAGTGCTAAAGATTTAGGGGCCAGGGGGCGATTCGGTGAAAAACTGTTTTTT. Its translation: CSAKDLGARGRFGEKLFF.

This clonotype occurred a few times. This rearrangement joins TRBV7-9 to TRBJ2-5; the match to TRBD1 covers 9 bases. The CDR3 totals 14 residues. Germline CDR1 is SEHNR and CDR2 is FQNEAQ (reference sequence). Germline trimming cut 5 bases from V and 5 bases from J; bases unmatched to any gene: 6. CDR3 protein: CASSTGQGVETQYF. CDR3 sequence (DNA): TGTGCCAGCAGCACGGGACAGGGAGTTGAGACCCAGTACTTC.

This clonotype came up many times. This chain connects TRBV7-8 to TRBJ2-7; possibly TRBD1 for D (6 bases). The CDR3 length is 13 residues. In germline, CDR1 is SGHVS, CDR2 FQNEAQ. V was clipped by 6 bases and J by 7 bases, with 16 bases between them. The CDR3 DNA sequence: TGTGCCAGCAGTTCGGACAGAACTGGTGAGCAGTACTTC. Residues: CASSSDRTGEQYF.

This chain joins TRBV27 and TRBJ2-3; either TRBD1 or TRBD2 may fit D (6 bases each). With 5 bases removed from V and 4 bases from J, the gap between germline ends came to 16 bases. The CDR3 is 15 amino acids. Germline CDR1 reads MNHEY; CDR2 reads SMNVEV (reference sequence). The CDR3 region has the DNA TGTGCCAGCAGTAAAGGGGGGACACTTGCAGATACGCAGTATTTT. The encoded protein is CASSKGGTLADTQYF.

This clonotype was recorded at least ten times. The V gene is TRBV18, the J gene TRBJ2-5, with D unresolved. Between the trimmed V and J ends, which lost 3 bases and 5 bases, there was a span of 7 bases. The CDR3 has 12 amino acids. The germline CDR1 and CDR2 sequences are KGHSH and LQKENI. The CDR3 loop reads CASSPAEETQYF. For the CDR3, the DNA is TGTGCCAGCTCACCTGCGGAGGAGACCCAGTACTTC.

This clonotype was counted a few times. The chain has TRBV5-5 and TRBJ1-1, with TRBD1 matching over 9 bases. The CDR3 runs to 16 residues. Per the germline V gene, CDR1 is SGHKS and CDR2 is YYEKEE (reference sequence). J gave up 5 bases and V 4 bases, and 12 bases lay outside the gene matches. As DNA, the CDR3 is TGTGCCAGCAGCGCGGCCGCACAGGGGGCGAAGACTGAAGCTTTCTTT. Its translation: CASSAAAQGAKTEAFF.

The chain uses TRBV12-3 or TRBV12-4 and TRBJ2-7; tentative D call: TRBD1 (6 bases). V lost 5 bases and J 4 bases, leaving 15 bases between the germline ends. CDR3 size: 14 residues. The chain's CDR3 is CASSPPGVFYEQYF. CDR3 sequence (DNA): TGTGCCAGCAGTCCCCCAGGGGTCTTTTACGAGCAGTACTTC.

The chain employs TRBV25-1 and TRBJ1-6, with TRBD1 matching 9 bases. Per the germline V gene, CDR1 is MGHDK and CDR2 is SYGVNS. V shed 4 bases, J shed 9 bases, and the junction held 10 bases outside the gene matches. The CDR3 has 16 amino acids. The CDR3: CASSGETGGRISPLHF. CDR3 nucleotides: TGTGCCAGCAGTGGGGAGACAGGGGGTCGGATTTCACCCCTCCACTTT.

The chain is built from TRBV29-1 and TRBJ2-1; D gene ambiguous. The CDR3 runs to 10 residues. V was clipped by 7 bases and J by 9 bases, with 10 bases between them. Germline CDR1 and CDR2: SQVTM and ANQGSEA. CDR3 nucleotide sequence: TGCAGCGCCCTCCCGGGTGAGCAGTTCTTC. This translates into CSALPGEQFF.

Comments on this clonotype: No conserved phenylalanine or tryptophan is present at the end of the CDR3, so a read error is the likely explanation. The J gene is TRBJ2-1, the V gene TRBV12-3 or TRBV12-4; D unclear. The CDR3 loop spans 14 amino acids. The V end lost 5 bases, the J end lost 5 bases, and 13 bases lay between the germline ends. The CDR3 spells CASSLAGRNNEQFV. In DNA, the CDR3 is TGTGCCAGCAGTCTCGCTGGGCGGAACAATGAGCAGTTCGTC.

As for this clonotype: It may be a read error: a sequence one base away is much more abundant. Because the CDR3 is missing its conserved closing phenylalanine or tryptophan, this is likely a read error. The CDR3: CASVSIGQGAYNEQFL. The CDR3 region has the DNA TGTGCCAGCGTTAGTATCGGACAGGGGGCCTACAATGAGCAGTTCCTC. The rearrangement joins TRBV11-2 to TRBJ2-1; 10 positions match TRBD1. This CDR3 has 16 residues. CDR1 SGHAT and CDR2 FQNNGV come from the germline V gene. The junction had 9 bases not matched to a gene; V was cut back by 8 bases and J by 2 bases.

In its sample, this clonotype was seen many times. The rearrangement joins TRBV5-1 to TRBJ2-7; TRBD1 agrees at 8 bases. This CDR3 contains 16 residues. The V and J ends lost 4 bases and 2 bases, in that order; junction bases with no gene match: 11. CDR1 and CDR2 from the germline V gene are SGHRS and YFSETQ. This CDR3 reads CASSPPVTGVAYEQYF. The CDR3 nucleotides read TGCGCCAGCAGCCCCCCAGTGACAGGGGTGGCCTACGAGCAGTACTTC.

Worth noting for this clonotype: A much larger clone lies a single base off, so this may be a read error. This rearrangement joins TRBV4-1 to TRBJ2-5, with D possibly TRBD1 on 5 matching bases. This CDR3 comprises 15 residues. The V gene's germline CDR1 is MGHRA and CDR2 YSYEKL. This CDR3 is CASQTGAFTQETRYF. The CDR3 coding sequence is TGCGCCAGCCAAACAGGCGCGTTCACACAAGAGACCCGGTACTTC.

Concerning this clonotype: A much larger clone sits a single nucleotide away, making a read error possible. The CDR3 ends on some other residue instead of the conserved phenylalanine or tryptophan, so this is likely a read error. The DNA of the CDR3 is TGCAGCGTAAGTCCCGGCGGGCACGAGCAGTACTTA. It translates to CSVSPGGHEQYL. J is TRBJ2-7 and V is TRBV29-1, with D possibly TRBD2 on 5 matching bases. Germline CDR1 SQVTM, CDR2 ANQGSEA. This CDR3 has 12 residues. V was clipped by 6 bases and J by 5 bases, with 14 bases between them.

J is TRBJ2-7 and V is TRBV14; D assignment may be TRBD1 or TRBD2 (6 bases each). CDR3 length: 16 residues. Germline CDR1 reads SGHDN; CDR2 reads FVKESK. V was shortened by 2 bases and J by 0 bases, with 14 bases between the two germline ends. The CDR3 protein is CASSQKGRGRSYEQYF. The DNA of the CDR3 is TGTGCCAGCAGCCAAAAGGGTCGGGGGCGCTCCTACGAGCAGTACTTC.

Points on this clonotype: A much larger clone sits a single nucleotide away, making a read error possible. The chain recombines TRBV12-3 or TRBV12-4 with TRBJ2-3; D might be TRBD2 (5 bases). The CDR3 loop spans 16 amino acids. The V gene lost 2 bases and the J gene lost 2 bases, with 14 bases spanning the gap. Written as DNA, the CDR3 is TGTGCCAGCAGTTTAACATCCAGACTACTCACAGATACGCAGTATTTT. Its protein is CASSLTSRLLTDTQYF.

The rearrangement joins TRBV20-1 to TRBJ2-1; 7 bases map to TRBD1. V shed 3 bases, J shed 8 bases, and the junction held 7 bases outside the gene matches. Germline lookup yields CDR1 DFQATT and CDR2 SNEGSKA (reference sequence). There are 13 residues in the CDR3. The CDR3 DNA sequence: TGCAGTGCTAGGAGGGGGCTTATAGATGAGCAGTTCTTC. Protein product: CSARRGLIDEQFF.

Concerning this clonotype itself: A read error is possible here, since a much larger clone lies one base away. The chain carries TRBV10-3 and TRBJ2-5, with D uncertain. This CDR3 has 11 residues. Germline V gene data show CDR1 as ENHRY and CDR2 as SYGVKD. The CDR3 protein is CAVRTQETHYF. CDR3 bases: TGTGCCGTCAGGACCCAAGAGACCCATTACTTC.

This chain joins TRBV7-2 and TRBJ2-7; 7 nucleotides match TRBD2. Germline V gene lookup returns CDR1 SGHTA and CDR2 FQGNSA. The CDR3 consists of 15 residues. J was trimmed by 3 bases and V by 1 base; bases with no gene match: 6. DNA of the CDR3: TGTGCCAGCAGCTTAGGGACTAGTCAGATCTACGAGCAGTACTTC. It encodes CASSLGTSQIYEQYF. Filled out from reference TRBV7-2 and TRBJ2-7, the complete variable domain reads GAGVSQSPSNKVTEKGKDVELRCDPISGHTALYWYRQSLGQGLEFLIYFQGNSAPDKSGLPSDRFSAERTGGSVSTLTIQRTQQEDSAVYLCASSLGTSQIYEQYFGPGTRLTVT.

There are a few counts of this clonotype. The gene calls are TRBV10-3 and TRBJ2-7, with TRBD1 matching over 7 bases. The CDR3 spans 14 residues. The V gene end was trimmed by 6 bases and the J gene end by 7 bases; junction bases not matched to a gene: 12. Germline V gene sequence: CDR1 ENHRY, CDR2 SYGVKD. The CDR3 reads CAISQYRGELEQYF. Written as DNA, the CDR3 is TGTGCCATCAGCCAATACAGGGGCGAACTGGAGCAGTACTTC.

As to this clonotype: The junction does not match germline at one end; this may be a read error. The rearrangement uses TRBV2 and TRBJ2-5; either TRBD1 or TRBD2 may supply D (6 bases each). The CDR3 is 13 residues long. Germline CDR1 reads SNHLY; CDR2 reads FYNNEI. In DNA, the CDR3 is TGTGCCAGCAATGGGGGGCCCCAAGAGACTCAGTACTTC. This encodes CASNGGPQETQYF.

This clonotype has just a few counts. V is TRBV7-2 and J is TRBJ1-4, with D unresolved. V was cut by 6 bases and J by 7 bases, with 15 bases left in between. Germline assignment: CDR1 SGHTA and CDR2 FQGNSA. The CDR3 covers 14 residues. The CDR3 is CASSATALREKLFF. CDR3 DNA sequence: TGTGCCAGCAGTGCCACGGCATTACGTGAAAAACTGTTTTTT.